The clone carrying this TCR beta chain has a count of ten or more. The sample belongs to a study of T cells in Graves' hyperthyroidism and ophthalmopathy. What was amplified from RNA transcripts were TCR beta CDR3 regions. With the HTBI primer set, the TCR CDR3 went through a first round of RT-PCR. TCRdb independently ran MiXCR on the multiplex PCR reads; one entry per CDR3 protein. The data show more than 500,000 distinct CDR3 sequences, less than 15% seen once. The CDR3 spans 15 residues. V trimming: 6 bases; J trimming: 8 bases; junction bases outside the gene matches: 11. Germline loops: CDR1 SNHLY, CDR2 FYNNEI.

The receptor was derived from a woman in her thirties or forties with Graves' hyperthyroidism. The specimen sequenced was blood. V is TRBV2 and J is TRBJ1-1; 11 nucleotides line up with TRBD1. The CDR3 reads CASRELGQGVKEAFF. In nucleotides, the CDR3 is TGTGCCAGCAGGGAATTGGGACAGGGGGTGAAGGAAGCTTTCTTT.